The 25 T cell receptor beta chains reported below all come from one sample, sequenced in a study of T-cell reconstitution after alpha-beta-depleted transplantation in children. The authors prepared the TCRbeta library with unique molecular identifiers. MiXCR, run by TCRdb on the PCR reads, gives a single entry per CDR3 protein. The data contain 200,000 to 250,000 distinct CDR3 sequences, around 12% of them singletons. The sample in question was PBMCs from the stem cell graft donor, obtained from the stem cell graft. Receptors originate from a human donor who donated a stem cell graft to a child with acute lymphoblastic leukemia.

This clonotype was detected only a few times. The rearrangement joins TRBV7-6 to TRBJ2-5, with 11 bases lining up with TRBD2. This CDR3 is built from 18 residues. Losses at the gene ends were 3 bases for V and 3 bases for J; bases not matched to a gene: 12. The germline gives CDR1 SGHVS, CDR2 FNYEAQ. CDR3: CASSLELAGVPKEETQYF. The CDR3 bases are TGTGCCAGCAGCTTGGAACTAGCGGGAGTTCCCAAGGAAGAGACCCAGTACTTC.

This rearrangement joins TRBV30 to TRBJ2-4; D not certain. This CDR3 has 14 residues. V shed 1 base and J shed 7 bases, with 14 bases lying between them. CDR1 and CDR2 (germline): GTSNPN, SVGIG (reference sequence). CDR3 sequence: CAWSAGSGSNIQYF. The DNA for the CDR3 is TGTGCCTGGAGTGCAGGATCCGGCTCTAACATTCAGTACTTC.

This clonotype was seen a few times. The chain joins TRBV5-6 to TRBJ1-5; TRBD1 is a possible D gene (6 bases). Trimming left V 0 bases short and J 6 bases short, with 19 bases between. CDR1 and CDR2 from the germline V gene are SGHDT and YYEEEE. This CDR3 comprises 17 residues. The CDR3 DNA reads as TGTGCCAGCAGCTTGGGTGGGGGCATCCGGGTAGGTCAGCCCCAGCATTTT. It codes for CASSLGGGIRVGQPQHF.

At least ten counts were recorded for this clonotype. The genes are TRBV7-9 and TRBJ2-2; 7 positions match TRBD2. In germline, CDR1 is SEHNR, CDR2 FQNEAQ (reference sequence). J lost 9 bases, V lost 2 bases, and 6 bases had no gene match. This CDR3 comprises 14 residues. The CDR3 loop reads CASSLNAGERELFF. In DNA form, the CDR3 reads TGTGCCAGCAGCTTAAATGCGGGGGAACGGGAGCTGTTTTTT.

This clonotype appeared many times. V and J are TRBV7-8 and TRBJ1-2; weak D call: TRBD1 (5 bases). Trimming stripped 2 bases from V and 2 bases from J, with 15 bases between. Germline lookup yields CDR1 SGHVS and CDR2 FQNEAQ. CDR3 length: 16 residues. In DNA, the CDR3 is TGTGCCAGCAGCTTAAGGGGCCGGCAGGGCAACTATGGCTACACCTTC. Translated, it gives CASSLRGRQGNYGYTF.

The rearrangement uses TRBV10-3 and TRBJ2-5; D unresolved. Trimming left V 3 bases short and J 0 bases short, with 8 bases between. The CDR3 sequence is 14 residues long. The germline gives CDR1 ENHRY, CDR2 SYGVKD. The CDR3 region is CAISEIRHQETQYF. The CDR3 DNA follows: TGTGCCATCAGTGAAATACGGCACCAAGAGACCCAGTACTTC.

This clonotype has a count of ten or more. The chain links TRBV6-1 to TRBJ2-4, with no clear D. Trimming removed 6 bases from V and 2 bases from J, with 17 bases in between. The CDR3 length is 16 residues. CDR1 and CDR2 (germline): MNHNS, SASEGT. The DNA for the CDR3 is TGTGCCAGCAGCCTAACCCCGTGGGGATCCAAAAACATTCAGTACTTC. Translated: CASSLTPWGSKNIQYF.

This clonotype came up many times. The rearrangement uses TRBV12-3 or TRBV12-4 and TRBJ2-1; 7 bases align to TRBD1. This CDR3 is 15 amino acids long. V trimming: 5 bases; J trimming: 0 bases; junction bases outside the gene matches: 4. DNA for the CDR3: TGTGCCAGCAGTCCACAGGGGACCTCCTACAATGAGCAGTTCTTC. Protein product: CASSPQGTSYNEQFF.

This clonotype was picked up many times. The rearrangement uses TRBV9 and TRBJ2-1; D gene uncertain. The V gene's germline CDR1 is SGDLS and CDR2 YYNGEE. V was cut by 0 bases and J by 5 bases, with 6 bases left in between. This CDR3 has 13 residues. Here the CDR3 reads CASSVDGHNEQFF. The CDR3 bases are TGTGCCAGCAGCGTAGATGGCCACAATGAGCAGTTCTTC.

This clonotype was observed many times. The chain uses TRBV5-1 and TRBJ1-2, with TRBD1 identical over 11 bases. The CDR3 consists of 16 residues. The V gene's germline CDR1 is SGHRS and CDR2 YFSETQ. J gave up 4 bases and V 3 bases, and 8 bases lay outside the gene matches. The CDR3 nucleotides read TGCGCCAGCAGCTCAACCTCGGGACAGGGGGGCTATGGCTACACCTTC. Its protein is CASSSTSGQGGYGYTF.

The table lists this clonotype with a few counts. The chain has TRBV15 and TRBJ1-2; the D gene is possibly TRBD1 (5 bases). The V end lost 6 bases, the J end lost 2 bases, and 13 bases lay between the germline ends. The CDR3 loop spans 14 amino acids. Looked up from germline, CDR1 is LNHNV and CDR2 is YYDKDF (reference sequence). Written as DNA, the CDR3 is TGTGCCACCAGGAGTCAGGGACGGAACTATGGCTACACCTTC. Protein sequence: CATRSQGRNYGYTF.

In regard to this clonotype: At one end, the junction sequence differs from germline, possibly due to a read error. This chain links TRBV11-1 with TRBJ2-7; D perhaps matches TRBD2 (5 bases). The CDR3 is 13 residues long. From germline, CDR1 is SGHAT and CDR2 FQDESV (reference sequence). The CDR3 region is CASSSGLTYEHYF. The CDR3 DNA is TGTGCCAGCAGCTCCGGACTTACCTACGAGCATTACTTC. The variable domain in full, with the rest retrieved from reference TRBV11-1 and TRBJ2-7, is EAEVAQSPRYKITEKSQAVAFWCDPISGHATLYWYRQILGQGPELLVQFQDESVVDDSQLPKDRFSAERLKGVDSTLKIQPAELGDSAMYLCASSSGLTYEHYFGPGTRLTVT.

The V call is TRBV4-3, the J call TRBJ2-1; D not certain. With 0 bases removed from V and 8 bases from J, the gap between germline ends came to 8 bases. Germline values: CDR1 LGHNA, CDR2 YSLEER. The length of the CDR3 is 13 residues. Here the CDR3 reads CASSQDVDDEQFF. The CDR3 nucleotides read TGCGCCAGCAGCCAAGACGTGGACGATGAGCAGTTCTTC.

There are many counts of this clonotype. The chain carries TRBV9 and TRBJ2-1, with TRBD2 identical over 14 bases. The length of the CDR3 is 17 residues. V dropped 3 bases and J dropped 9; count of bases not matched to a gene: 11. Germline assignment: CDR1 SGDLS and CDR2 YYNGEE. CDR3 protein: CASSGRGTSGGWSEQFF. CDR3 nucleotide sequence: TGTGCCAGCAGCGGCAGAGGGACTAGCGGGGGTTGGAGTGAGCAGTTCTTC.

The DNA of the CDR3 is TGCAGCGCCAGTGACAGGAACTCTGGGGCCAACGTCCTGACTTTC. Its protein is CSASDRNSGANVLTF. The V gene is TRBV29-1, the J gene TRBJ2-6, with D perhaps matching TRBD1 (6 bases). CDR1 is SQVTM and CDR2 is ANQGSEA in the germline V gene. The V end lost 7 bases, the J end lost 0 bases, and 13 bases lay between the germline ends. The CDR3 has 15 residues.

This clonotype was observed many times. This chain uses TRBV29-1 with TRBJ1-1; D perhaps matches TRBD1 (5 bases). V gave up 2 bases and J gave up 0 bases, with 7 bases separating them. Per the germline V gene, CDR1 is SQVTM and CDR2 is ANQGSEA. The CDR3 has 13 amino acids. In DNA, the CDR3 is TGCAGCGTTGAAAGAGGGGTGAACACTGAAGCTTTCTTT. Translating it yields CSVERGVNTEAFF.

This clonotype was detected many times. This chain links TRBV3-1 with TRBJ2-3, with 10 bases lining up with TRBD2. The V gene end was trimmed by 4 bases and the J gene end by 4 bases; junction bases not matched to a gene: 8. From germline, CDR1 is LGHDT and CDR2 YNNKEL (reference sequence). The CDR3 spans 16 residues. The CDR3 DNA reads TGTGCCAGCAGCCGGGGCACTAGCGGGAACCCAGATACGCAGTATTTT. Translated: CASSRGTSGNPDTQYF.

This clonotype came up many times. The chain couples TRBV6-2 or TRBV6-3 to TRBJ2-1, with D possibly matching TRBD2 (5 bases). With 6 bases removed from V and 5 bases from J, the gap between germline ends came to 23 bases. The CDR3 is 17 residues long. From germline, CDR1 is MNHEY and CDR2 SVGEGT. The CDR3: CASRPNPGSRPNNEQFF. The CDR3 region has the DNA TGTGCCAGCAGGCCGAATCCGGGATCCCGACCCAACAATGAGCAGTTCTTC.

A word on this clonotype: A much larger clonotype is one base distant, so this may be a read error. V is TRBV5-3 and J is TRBJ2-5; 7 nucleotides agree with TRBD2. TRBV5-3 is assigned to the ORF class and has an uncertain function. The ends lost 4 bases at V and 5 bases at J; junction bases unmatched: 14. The CDR3 is 16 residues long. As DNA, the CDR3 is TGTGCCAGAAGCCGTTCTGGGAGGGGTCTTGGGGAGACCCAGTACTTC. This gives the protein CARSRSGRGLGETQYF.

Many counts were recorded for this clonotype. The V and J genes are TRBV7-2 and TRBJ2-5; D gene unclear. V dropped 3 bases and J dropped 12 bases, with 14 bases sitting between them. The CDR3 length is 12 residues. From germline, CDR1 is SGHTA and CDR2 FQGNSA. CDR3 nucleotide sequence: TGTGCCAGCAGCTTCCCGTTCGACTCCAAGTACTTC. Translating gives CASSFPFDSKYF.

Of note for this clonotype: This may arise from a read error, as a much more abundant clone is one base away. This chain connects TRBV6-5 to TRBJ1-5, with D perhaps TRBD1 (5 bases). There are 17 residues in the CDR3. Germline loops: CDR1 MNHEY, CDR2 SVGAGI. CDR3 bases: TGTGCCAGCAGTTTCTTACTTGGGAGGGGAAGCAATCATCCCCAGCATTTT. Its translation is CASSFLLGRGSNHPQHF.

This clonotype was counted at least ten times. The chain joins TRBV28 to TRBJ2-3; 8 positions match TRBD2. CDR3 size: 12 residues. Germline V lookup: CDR1 MDHEN, CDR2 SYDVKM. V lost 5 bases and J lost 7; bases outside the gene matches: 2. CDR3: CASSLSGNTQYF. The CDR3 nucleotides are TGTGCCAGCAGTCTTAGCGGGAATACGCAGTATTTT.

The table lists this clonotype with many counts. The CDR3 protein is CASSWGGQGASEQYF. The DNA for the CDR3 is TGTGCCAGCAGTTGGGGGGGACAGGGGGCGAGTGAGCAGTACTTC. The gene calls are TRBV28 and TRBJ2-7; TRBD1 matches at 12 bases. This CDR3 region has 15 residues. From germline, CDR1 is MDHEN and CDR2 SYDVKM. With V trimmed by 4 bases and J by 7 bases, 8 bases remained unmatched.

This clonotype was observed once. The rearrangement links TRBV5-1 to TRBJ1-5, with 8 bases matching TRBD1. The CDR3 sequence is 14 residues long. After removal of 4 bases from V and 7 bases from J, the junction contained 7 bases not matched to a gene. CDR1 SGHRS and CDR2 YFSETQ come from the germline V gene. The CDR3 DNA reads as TGCGCCAGCAGCCCTCACGACAGGGGCCAGCCCCAGCATTTT. Amino acid sequence: CASSPHDRGQPQHF.

This clonotype was detected a few times. The chain links TRBV30 to TRBJ2-7; 8 positions match TRBD2. Losses at the gene ends were 4 bases for V and 3 bases for J; bases not matched to a gene: 8. This CDR3 has 14 amino acids. CDR1 and CDR2 (germline): GTSNPN, SVGIG (reference sequence). CDR3 coding DNA: TGTGCCTGGACTGTGCCGGGGGGGCTCTACGAGCAGTACTTC. Its translation: CAWTVPGGLYEQYF. The whole variable domain, remainder taken from reference TRBV30 and TRBJ2-7, is SQTIHQWPATLVQPVGSPLSLECTVEGTSNPNLYWYRQAAGRGLQLLFYSVGIGQISSEVPQNLSASRPQDRQFILSSKKLLLSDSGFYLCAWTVPGGLYEQYFGPGTRLTVT.